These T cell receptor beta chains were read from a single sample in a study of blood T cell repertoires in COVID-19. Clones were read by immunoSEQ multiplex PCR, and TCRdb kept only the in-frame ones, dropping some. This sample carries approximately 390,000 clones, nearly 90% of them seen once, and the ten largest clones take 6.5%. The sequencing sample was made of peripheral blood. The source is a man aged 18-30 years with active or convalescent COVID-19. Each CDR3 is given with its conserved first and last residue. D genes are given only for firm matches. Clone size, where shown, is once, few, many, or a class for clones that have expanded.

CSATDRGSYYEQYF,TGCAGCGCAACGGACAGGGGGTCCTATTACGAGCAGTACTTC,-,TRBV29-1,TRBJ2-7,TRBD1
CASSESGNTEAFF,TGTGCCAGCAGTGAATCAGGGAACACTGAAGCTTTCTTT,-,TRBV6-1,TRBJ1-1,-
CASSFGGGGAYEQYF,TGCGCCAGCAGCTTCGGTGGCGGGGGGGCCTACGAGCAGTACTTC,-,TRBV5-1,TRBJ2-7,TRBD2
CASSQDFAGSSYNEQFF,TGTGCCAGCAGCCAAGATTTTGCGGGCAGCTCCTACAATGAGCAGTTCTTC,-,TRBV4-2,TRBJ2-1,-
CASSISTGKNSPLHF,TGTGCCAGTAGTATTTCGACAGGGAAAAATTCACCCCTCCACTTT,-,TRBV19,TRBJ1-6,TRBD1
CASSQVRSSGNTIYF,TGCGCCAGCAGCCAAGTGCGGAGCTCTGGAAACACCATATATTTT,-,TRBV4-1,TRBJ1-3,-
CAWSVQGARIYGYTF,TGTGCCTGGAGTGTACAGGGGGCGCGAATCTATGGCTACACCTTC,once,TRBV30,TRBJ1-2,TRBD1
CASSSDRTYEQYF,TGTGCCAGCAGTTCGGACAGGACCTACGAGCAGTACTTC,-,TRBV12-3/TRBV12-4,TRBJ2-7,TRBD1
CASILDSRYGGYTF,TGTGCCAGCATCCTGGACAGCAGATACGGTGGCTACACCTTC,-,TRBV7-2,TRBJ1-2,-
CASSDWGGTHEQYF,TGTGCCAGCAGCGACTGGGGAGGGACCCACGAGCAGTACTTC,-,TRBV6-5,TRBJ2-7,TRBD2
CASSSGTRSSYNEQFF,TGCGCCAGCAGCTCAGGGACACGCAGCTCCTACAATGAGCAGTTCTTC,-,TRBV5-1,TRBJ2-1,-
CASSLMRSSYNSPLHF,TGTGCCAGTAGTCTCATGCGTAGCTCCTATAATTCACCCCTCCACTTT,-,TRBV19,TRBJ1-6,-
CASSLHGGAYEQYF,TGTGCCAGCAGCTTACATGGGGGGGCCTACGAGCAGTACTTC,-,TRBV7-2,TRBJ2-7,TRBD2
CASSFVAGGDSEAFF,TGTGCCAGCAGCTTCGTGGCAGGGGGCGACTCTGAAGCTTTCTTT,many,TRBV7-9,TRBJ1-1,TRBD1
CASSEGAGNQPQHF,TGTGCCAGCAGTGAAGGGGCCGGAAATCAGCCCCAGCATTTT,-,TRBV2,TRBJ1-5,-
CARSLCPPGEQFF,TGTGCCAGAAGCTTGTGCCCCCCGGGGGAGCAGTTCTTC,-,TRBV5-3,TRBJ2-1,-
CASSQNRDADTQYF,TGTGCCAGCAGCCAAAACAGGGATGCAGATACGCAGTATTTT,-,TRBV4-2,TRBJ2-3,-
CASNTKNPASESYYEQYF,TGTGCCAGCAACACAAAGAACCCTGCTAGCGAATCCTACTACGAGCAGTACTTC,-,TRBV21-1,TRBJ2-7,-
CASSTRDSSGNTIYF,TGTGCCAGCAGCACTCGGGACAGCTCTGGAAACACCATATATTTT,once,TRBV28,TRBJ1-3,TRBD1
CATSDWTGEKLFF,TGTGCCACCAGTGATTGGACAGGTGAAAAACTGTTTTTT,-,TRBV24-1,TRBJ1-4,TRBD1
CASSQMREQYF,TGTGCCAGCAGCCAGATGAGGGAGCAGTACTTC,-,TRBV3-1/TRBV3-2,TRBJ2-7,-
CATRGATNEKLFF,TGTGCCACCAGAGGGGCGACTAATGAAAAACTGTTTTTT,once,TRBV24-1,TRBJ1-4,-
CASSSTGGQNQPQHF,TGTGCCAGCAGCTCCACAGGGGGCCAAAATCAGCCCCAGCATTTT,once,TRBV6-5,TRBJ1-5,TRBD1
CASSTRSTNEKLFF,TGTGCCAGTAGTACGCGGTCAACTAATGAAAAACTGTTTTTT,-,TRBV19,TRBJ1-4,-
CASSIRTATEAFF,TGTGCCAGTAGTATACGGACAGCCACTGAAGCTTTCTTT,-,TRBV19,TRBJ1-1,-
CSERRGAGTEAFF,TGCAGCGAACGCAGGGGGGCTGGGACTGAAGCTTTCTTT,-,TRBV29-1,TRBJ1-1,TRBD1
CASSLSGEGVPLHF,TGTGCCAGCAGTTTATCCGGCGAGGGAGTACCCCTCCACTTT,-,TRBV27,TRBJ1-6,-
CASSEAINEKLFF,TGCGCCAGCAGCGAGGCCATCAATGAAAAACTGTTTTTT,-,TRBV5-1,TRBJ1-4,-
CASSGTSGIENIQYF,TGTGCCAGCAGCGGGACTAGCGGGATCGAAAACATTCAGTACTTC,-,TRBV7-9,TRBJ2-4,TRBD2
CATSDLRTGSNEKLFF,TGTGCCACCAGTGATTTAAGAACAGGGTCTAATGAAAAACTGTTTTTT,-,TRBV24-1,TRBJ1-4,-
CASSRDRGHYGYTF,TGTGCCAGTAGTCGGGACAGGGGGCACTATGGCTACACCTTC,-,TRBV19,TRBJ1-2,TRBD1
CASAHQGHGYGYTF,TGTGCCAGCGCTCACCAGGGGCACGGCTATGGCTACACCTTC,once,TRBV5-5,TRBJ1-2,-
CASSRGTVAETQYF,TGTGCCAGCAGCAGAGGCACGGTGGCGGAGACCCAGTACTTC,-,TRBV9,TRBJ2-5,-
CASSQSTGNYGYTF,TGTGCCAGCAGCCAATCGACAGGGAACTATGGCTACACCTTC,-,TRBV16,TRBJ1-2,TRBD1
CASSSYTDEQYF,TGTGCCAGCAGTTCTTATACGGACGAGCAGTACTTC,-,TRBV28,TRBJ2-7,-
CASARGGIETQYF,TGTGCCAGCGCGCGGGGGGGCATAGAGACCCAGTACTTC,-,TRBV27,TRBJ2-5,TRBD2
CASSLLGQLGYTF,TGTGCCAGCAGTCTTTTGGGACAGCTGGGCTACACCTTC,-,TRBV6-2/TRBV6-3,TRBJ1-2,TRBD1
CASRGQVGNQPQHF,TGTGCCAGCAGGGGACAGGTCGGCAATCAGCCCCAGCATTTT,-,TRBV6-5,TRBJ1-5,TRBD1
CASSLAPTGNSGNTIYF,TGCGCCAGCAGCTTGGCCCCAACAGGGAACTCTGGAAACACCATATATTTT,-,TRBV5-1,TRBJ1-3,-
CASSSEGGFSRSNTEAFF,TGTGCCAGCAGCTCAGAGGGTGGGTTTTCCAGATCCAACACTGAAGCTTTCTTT,few,TRBV7-8,TRBJ1-1,-
CASSHPGGGQPQHF,TGCGCCAGCAGCCACCCCGGGGGGGGGCAGCCCCAGCATTTT,-,TRBV4-1,TRBJ1-5,-
CASSLSFVADTQYF,TGTGCCAGCAGTTTATCTTTCGTCGCAGATACGCAGTATTTT,-,TRBV27,TRBJ2-3,-
CASSSPGNYGYTF,TGTGCCAGCAGTTCGCCAGGGAACTATGGCTACACCTTC,-,TRBV6-5,TRBJ1-2,-
CASSFEVDIEQYF,TGTGCCAGCAGCTTTGAAGTAGATATCGAGCAGTACTTC,-,TRBV7-9,TRBJ2-7,-
CASSIDRAAGNQPQHF,TGTGCCAGCAGCATAGACAGGGCGGCGGGCAATCAGCCCCAGCATTTT,-,TRBV5-8,TRBJ1-5,TRBD1
CASSPSNRASNEKLFF,TGTGCCAGCAGCCCATCAAACAGGGCATCTAATGAAAAACTGTTTTTT,-,TRBV28,TRBJ1-4,-
CASSNALTGTGDYNEQFF,TGTGCCAGCTCTAACGCCCTCACCGGGACAGGGGACTACAATGAGCAGTTCTTC,-,TRBV18,TRBJ2-1,TRBD1
CARSLEEREGYNEQFF,TGTGCCAGAAGCTTGGAGGAGCGGGAGGGATACAATGAGCAGTTCTTC,-,TRBV5-3,TRBJ2-1,TRBD2
CASSRSGATDTQYF,TGTGCCAGCAGCCGTAGCGGAGCCACAGATACGCAGTATTTT,-,TRBV5-4,TRBJ2-3,-
CASSPRDTYEQYF,TGCGCCAGCAGCCCTCGGGACACTTACGAGCAGTACTTC,-,TRBV4-1,TRBJ2-7,-
CASSHTTGTRQPQHF,TGTGCCAGCAGCCATACCACAGGGACGCGACAGCCCCAGCATTTT,once,TRBV11-2,TRBJ1-5,-
CASRRVGEAFF,TGTGCCAGCAGGCGGGTGGGTGAAGCTTTCTTT,-,TRBV6-5,TRBJ1-1,-
CASSLSGGFGYGYTF,TGTGCCAGCAGTTTATCGGGAGGGTTCGGCTATGGCTACACCTTC,-,TRBV28,TRBJ1-2,-
CASTGTGGGTEAFF,TGTGCCAGTACAGGAACAGGGGGTGGTACTGAAGCTTTCTTT,-,TRBV19,TRBJ1-1,TRBD1
CASSQGRQGDYEQYF,TGCGCCAGCAGCCAAGGTCGGCAGGGCGACTACGAGCAGTACTTC,-,TRBV4-1,TRBJ2-7,-
CASSSDRGEAFF,TGTGCCAGCAGTAGTGACAGGGGTGAAGCTTTCTTT,-,TRBV6-2/TRBV6-3,TRBJ1-1,TRBD1